These 27 T cell receptor beta chains were all obtained from the same sample, sequenced in a study of blood T cell repertoires in COVID-19 (dated by TCRdb to 2019 to 2021). Receptors were amplified or captured by the immunoSEQ multiplex PCR assay. Not all clones reach the TCRdb copy of this immuneACCESS table, which keeps in-frame sequences only. Checked studies attribute under half of the gap to unresolved V genes and leave the rest unexplained. Present in this sample are about 110,000 clones, roughly 83% of which were seen just once. The top ten hold 18% of the sample. Sequencing was done on a sample of peripheral blood. These receptor sequences come from a woman aged 60-75 years with acute or convalescent COVID-19.

V usage is TRBV29-1 and J usage is TRBJ1-1; no clear D gene. The CDR3 is 13 amino acids. V gave up 4 bases and J gave up 0 bases, with 9 bases separating them. Per germline, CDR1 SQVTM and CDR2 ANQGSEA. The CDR3 is CSVANGVNTEAFF. The CDR3 nucleotides read TGCAGCGTTGCGAACGGAGTGAACACTGAAGCTTTCTTT.

This rearrangement joins TRBV5-1 to TRBJ1-1; D gene ambiguous. The CDR3 contains 15 residues. Trimming removed 0 bases at V and 3 bases at J, with 12 bases between. CDR1 and CDR2 from the germline V gene are SGHRS and YFSETQ. In DNA, the CDR3 is TGCGCCAGCAGCTTGGTCGGTGTGGGCGACACTGAAGCTTTCTTT. Encoded protein: CASSLVGVGDTEAFF.

The CDR3 sequence is CATRGAGGYEQYF. For the CDR3, the DNA is TGTGCCACTCGCGGGGCGGGGGGGTACGAGCAGTACTTC. This chain uses TRBV6-5 with TRBJ2-7, with 9 bases identical to TRBD2. V dropped 10 bases and J dropped 4; count of bases not matched to a gene: 8. CDR3 length: 13 residues. From germline, CDR1 is MNHEY and CDR2 SVGAGI.

The V and J genes are TRBV29-1 and TRBJ1-1, with 7 bases identical to TRBD1. Germline V gene lookup returns CDR1 SQVTM and CDR2 ANQGSEA. This CDR3 comprises 11 residues. V trimming: 5 bases; J trimming: 11 bases; junction bases outside the gene matches: 8. DNA of the CDR3: TGCAGCGTTAAAGGGGACAGAAGCGCTTTCTTT. Encoded protein: CSVKGDRSAFF.

The J gene is TRBJ2-1, the V gene TRBV4-1; 11 bases line up with TRBD2. This CDR3 contains 15 residues. CDR1 MGHRA and CDR2 YSYEKL come from the germline V gene. V was pared by 2 bases and J by 5 bases, with 2 bases of the junction left unmatched. The CDR3 DNA sequence: TGCGCCAGCAGCCAACTAGCGGGGGGACACAATGAGCAGTTCTTC. It specifies CASSQLAGGHNEQFF.

The V gene is TRBV19, the J gene TRBJ2-5; TRBD1 matches at 8 bases. Germline V CDR1 and CDR2: LNHDA, SQIVND (reference sequence). V shed 6 bases, J shed 2 bases, and the junction held 8 bases outside the gene matches. This CDR3 is 15 amino acids long. The CDR3 here is CASRRQGFGQETQYF. The CDR3 region has the DNA TGTGCCAGTAGAAGACAGGGGTTCGGGCAAGAGACCCAGTACTTC. Full variable domain (outside the CDR3, taken from reference TRBV19 and TRBJ2-5): DGGITQSPKYLFRKEGQNVTLSCEQNLNHDAMYWYRQDPGQGLRLIYYSQIVNDFQKGDIAEGYSVSREKKESFPLTVTSAQKNPTAFYLCASRRQGFGQETQYFGPGTRLLVL.

This clone was detected once. The chain combines TRBV19 with TRBJ1-1, with no clear D. Trimming removed 1 base from V and 5 bases from J, with 8 bases in between. The CDR3 loop spans 13 amino acids. In germline, CDR1 is LNHDA, CDR2 SQIVND (reference sequence). The CDR3 sequence: CASSIGRGTEAFF. The CDR3 DNA reads as TGTGCCAGTAGTATAGGCCGAGGAACTGAAGCTTTCTTT.

This clone has more than one count but fewer than ten. The chain combines TRBV7-6 with TRBJ2-3; TRBD1 agrees at 7 bases. CDR1 and CDR2 from the germline V gene are SGHVS and FNYEAQ. V gave up 2 bases and J gave up 3 bases; unmatched junction bases: 5. The CDR3 is made up of 15 amino acids. CDR3 DNA: TGTGCCAGCAGCTTAAACAGGGGAAGGACAGATACGCAGTATTTT. Translation gives CASSLNRGRTDTQYF.

This rearrangement joins TRBV9 to TRBJ1-6; maybe TRBD1 (6 bases). The length of the CDR3 is 14 residues. Germline V gives CDR1 SGDLS, CDR2 YYNGEE. V was cut by 4 bases and J by 10 bases, with 15 bases left in between. The CDR3 reads CASSPVGGDSPLHF. The CDR3 DNA sequence: TGTGCCAGCAGCCCCGTTGGGGGCGACTCACCCCTCCACTTT.

The chain carries TRBV19 and TRBJ1-4; D possibly corresponds to TRBD1 (5 bases). Per germline, CDR1 LNHDA and CDR2 SQIVND (reference sequence). V was cut by 3 bases and J by 5 bases, with 16 bases left in between. This CDR3 is built from 16 residues. The CDR3 loop reads CASSIFTPGGNEKLFF. CDR3 nucleotides: TGTGCCAGTAGTATTTTCACTCCGGGGGGAAATGAAAAACTGTTTTTT.

V usage is TRBV6-2 or TRBV6-3 and J usage is TRBJ2-7, with 7 positions matching TRBD2. Losses at the gene ends were 4 bases for V and 0 bases for J; bases not matched to a gene: 9. This CDR3 contains 16 residues. Germline V lookup: CDR1 MNHEY, CDR2 SVGEGT. The CDR3 sequence is CASSSSSGQSSYEQYF. The DNA for the CDR3 is TGTGCCAGCAGTTCTTCTAGCGGTCAGAGCTCCTACGAGCAGTACTTC.

This chain joins TRBV30 and TRBJ1-1; D call uncertain. This CDR3 region has 14 residues. The V and J ends lost 2 bases and 1 base respectively, with 11 bases between them. Germline V gene lookup returns CDR1 GTSNPN and CDR2 SVGIG (reference sequence). This CDR3 reads CAWSPPNRNTEAFF. The DNA of the CDR3 is TGTGCCTGGAGTCCCCCAAATAGGAACACTGAAGCTTTCTTT.

V gene TRBV5-1 combines with J gene TRBJ1-1; 7 bases are shared with TRBD1. Per germline, CDR1 SGHRS and CDR2 YFSETQ. The CDR3 loop spans 15 amino acids. V lost 4 bases to trimming and J lost 1 base; unmatched junction nucleotides: 7. This CDR3 reads CASSPRQGKNTEAFF. The CDR3 coding sequence is TGCGCCAGCAGCCCCCGACAGGGTAAGAACACTGAAGCTTTCTTT.

The CDR3, as DNA: TGTGCCAGCAGTTACTCTCGGGGACAGATTTACAATGAGCAGTTCTTC. It specifies CASSYSRGQIYNEQFF. V usage is TRBV6-5 and J usage is TRBJ2-1; 7 bases fit TRBD1. This CDR3 is 16 amino acids long. The germline CDR1 and CDR2 sequences are MNHEY and SVGAGI. Trimming removed 0 bases from V and 4 bases from J; junction bases left unmatched: 6.

The chain employs TRBV7-3 and TRBJ2-1, with D possibly being TRBD1 (6 bases). The length of the CDR3 is 15 residues. Trimming took 5 bases from V and 9 from J, leaving 20 bases between them. CDR1 and CDR2 (germline): SGHTA, FQGTGA. The CDR3 region has the DNA TGTGCCAGCAGCCCAGGACAGCGAGAATTGAGTGAGCAGTTCTTC. Translating gives CASSPGQRELSEQFF.

This clone was seen once. DNA of the CDR3: TGTGCCTGGAGCCCCGGGCAGGGTAATGGAAACACCATATATTTT. Its protein is CAWSPGQGNGNTIYF. The V call is TRBV30, the J call TRBJ1-3, with a weak D call TRBD1 (5 bases). The length of the CDR3 is 15 residues. V lost 3 bases and J lost 3, with 15 bases in between. Germline V gives CDR1 GTSNPN, CDR2 SVGIG (reference sequence).

This clone showed up just once. CDR3 amino acids: CASSPGLAAQETQYF. As DNA, the CDR3 is TGCGCCAGCAGCCCCGGCCTAGCGGCGCAAGAGACCCAGTACTTC. V usage is TRBV5-1 and J usage is TRBJ2-5; the match to TRBD2 covers 7 bases. This CDR3 has 15 amino acids. The V segment lost 4 bases and the J segment 2 bases; nucleotides outside the gene matches: 8. Germline V gene data show CDR1 as SGHRS and CDR2 as YFSETQ. Using reference TRBV5-1 and TRBJ2-5 for the parts outside the CDR3, the full variable domain is KAGVTQTPRYLIKTRGQQVTLSCSPISGHRSVSWYQQTPGQGLQFLFEYFSETQRNKGNFPGRFSGRQFSNSRSEMNVSTLELGDSALYLCASSPGLAAQETQYFGPGTRLLVL.

The V and J genes are TRBV28 and TRBJ2-7; 8 bases match TRBD1. The V gene's germline CDR1 is MDHEN and CDR2 SYDVKM. V shed 5 bases and J 2 bases; nucleotides not matched to a gene: 8. This CDR3 is 15 amino acids long. The CDR3 bases are TGTGCCAGCAGTCCATCAGGGGGCACAACCTACGAGCAGTACTTC. It yields the protein CASSPSGGTTYEQYF.

The rearrangement uses TRBV11-2 and TRBJ2-7; tentative D call: TRBD2 (6 bases). V was cut by 5 bases and J by 4 bases, with 18 bases left in between. The germline V gene has CDR1 SGHAT and CDR2 FQNNGV. The CDR3 spans 15 residues. CDR3 sequence (DNA): TGTGCCAGCAGCCACATGCGGAGGGACGGTTACGAGCAGTACTTC. Residues: CASSHMRRDGYEQYF.

The V gene is TRBV3-1 (or the pseudogene TRBV3-2), the J gene TRBJ2-5; TRBD2 matches 14 bases. The V gene end was trimmed by 4 bases and the J gene end by 4 bases; junction bases not matched to a gene: 8. This CDR3 is 17 amino acids long. Germline V CDR1 and CDR2: LGHDT, YNNKEL (reference sequence). This CDR3 is CASSRGLAGAGGETQYF. The CDR3 nucleotides read TGTGCCAGCAGCCGGGGACTAGCGGGGGCCGGGGGAGAGACCCAGTACTTC.

This CDR3 reads CASSAAGTGGREQYF. Here the CDR3 DNA reads TGTGCCAGCAGCGCCGCCGGGACAGGGGGCCGAGAGCAGTACTTC. The chain carries TRBV9 and TRBJ2-7, with TRBD1 identical over 12 bases. Looked up from germline, CDR1 is SGDLS and CDR2 is YYNGEE. The CDR3 extends over 15 amino acids. J lost 7 bases, V lost 3 bases, and 8 bases had no gene match. Combining the CDR3 with reference TRBV9 and TRBJ2-7 gives the whole variable domain DSGVTQTPKHLITATGQRVTLRCSPRSGDLSVYWYQQSLDQGLQFLIQYYNGEERAKGNILERFSAQQFPDLHSELNLSSLELGDSALYFCASSAAGTGGREQYFGPGTRLTVT.

The chain recombines TRBV5-6 with TRBJ2-3; 12 bases are a match to TRBD2. The CDR3 is made up of 16 amino acids. CDR1 and CDR2 (germline): SGHDT, YYEEEE. With 3 bases clipped from V and 6 bases from J, the junction kept 8 bases outside the gene matches. CDR3 nucleotide sequence: TGTGCCAGCAGCTGGCAAGGACTAGCGGGAACGGATACGCAGTATTTT. This encodes CASSWQGLAGTDTQYF.

Only one count was recorded for this clone. Being one base from a much bigger clone, this may be a read error. The genes are TRBV7-3 and TRBJ2-1; D may be TRBD2 (6 bases). Germline values: CDR1 SGHTA, CDR2 FQGTGA. CDR3 length equals 14 residues. CDR3 sequence: CTSSFGGAMDEQFF. CDR3 nucleotides: TGTACCAGCAGCTTCGGCGGGGCCATGGATGAGCAGTTCTTC.

CDR3 amino acids: CASSLVFRGSYNEQFF. CDR3 sequence (DNA): TGCGCCAGCAGCTTGGTATTTCGAGGGTCCTACAATGAGCAGTTCTTC. The chain carries TRBV5-1 and TRBJ2-1, with D perhaps matching TRBD2 (5 bases). Germline loops: CDR1 SGHRS, CDR2 YFSETQ. The CDR3 contains 16 residues. V was clipped by 0 bases and J by 1 base, with 11 bases between them.

The chain links TRBV21-1 to TRBJ1-1. TRBV21-1 is classified as a pseudogene. The CDR3 sequence is 10 residues long. The DNA for the CDR3 is TGTGCCAGCAGCAAGGAGAAGGCTTTCTTT. It translates to CASSKEKAFF.

The J gene is TRBJ2-1, the V gene TRBV2; 11 bases map to TRBD2. Germline values: CDR1 SNHLY, CDR2 FYNNEI. The junction had 6 bases not matched to a gene; V was cut back by 5 bases and J by 6 bases. The CDR3 loop spans 15 amino acids. Here the CDR3 reads CASSYSGGALNEQFF. The CDR3 DNA reads TGTGCCAGCAGTTATAGCGGGGGGGCCCTCAATGAGCAGTTCTTC.

The chain recombines TRBV29-1 with TRBJ1-2; tentative D call: TRBD1 (5 bases). Trimming pared 4 bases from V and 3 bases from J, leaving 9 bases between. CDR3 length equals 12 residues. CDR1 is SQVTM and CDR2 is ANQGSEA in the germline V gene. The CDR3 spells CSVVTGDYGYTF. The CDR3 DNA follows: TGCAGCGTTGTCACGGGGGACTATGGCTACACCTTC.